These 10 T cell receptor beta chains were all obtained from the same sample, sequenced in a study of blood T cell repertoires in COVID-19. TCRdb's table, derived via immunoSEQ multiplex PCR, lists solely in-frame clones and lacks some. The sample has about 200,000 clones; 85% to 90% are singletons. Material for sequencing was peripheral blood. Receptor source: a woman in her 70s with acute or convalescent COVID-19.

The chain recombines TRBV7-2 with TRBJ1-6; the D gene is possibly TRBD1 (5 bases). Trimming left V 1 base short and J 6 bases short, with 10 bases between. CDR1 and CDR2 (germline): SGHTA, FQGNSA. CDR3 length: 15 residues. Here the CDR3 DNA reads TGTGCCAGCAGCTTAGTCAAGGGGCCTAATTCACCCCTCCACTTT. Translated, it gives CASSLVKGPNSPLHF. The whole variable domain, remainder taken from reference TRBV7-2 and TRBJ1-6, is GAGVSQSPSNKVTEKGKDVELRCDPISGHTALYWYRQSLGQGLEFLIYFQGNSAPDKSGLPSDRFSAERTGGSVSTLTIQRTQQEDSAVYLCASSLVKGPNSPLHFGNGTRLTVT.

The DNA of the CDR3 is TGTGCCAGCAGCCCCCCCAGGGGCTATGGCTACACCTTC. Protein sequence: CASSPPRGYGYTF. J is TRBJ1-2 and V is TRBV6-5; D perhaps matches TRBD1 (6 bases). The CDR3 runs 13 residues. Trimming cost V 6 bases and J 4 bases, with 12 bases left between them. CDR1 is MNHEY, CDR2 SVGAGI, per germline.

The chain uses TRBV14 and TRBJ1-2; possibly TRBD1 for D (6 bases). The CDR3 runs to 13 residues. Per germline, CDR1 SGHDN and CDR2 FVKESK. V lost 6 bases to trimming and J lost 2 bases, with 10 bases between them. The CDR3 sequence: CASRSDRNYGYTF. The CDR3 bases are TGTGCCAGCAGGTCGGACAGAAACTATGGCTACACCTTC.

The gene calls are TRBV25-1 and TRBJ1-4; unclear D gene. The germline gives CDR1 MGHDK, CDR2 SYGVNS. V gave up 1 base and J gave up 4 bases, with 7 bases separating them. The CDR3 runs 14 residues. CDR3 loop: CASSESQFNEKLFF. The CDR3 nucleotides read TGTGCCAGCAGTGAATCGCAGTTTAATGAAAAACTGTTTTTT.

This CDR3 reads CASAQARELFF. CDR3 nucleotides: TGTGCCAGCGCCCAGGCTAGGGAGCTGTTTTTT. The V call is TRBV14, the J call TRBJ2-2; D gene uncertain. V lost 8 bases and J lost 9, with 10 bases in between. This CDR3 has 11 residues. CDR1 and CDR2 (germline): SGHDN, FVKESK.

The chain is built from TRBV7-2 and TRBJ2-2, with D perhaps TRBD2 (6 bases). CDR1 is SGHTA and CDR2 is FQGNSA in the germline V gene. The CDR3 extends over 15 amino acids. V was trimmed by 0 bases and J by 6 bases, leaving 11 bases between them. In nucleotides, the CDR3 is TGTGCCAGCAGCTTAGCGCGGGGTGGGGCCGGGGAGCTGTTTTTT. Translation gives CASSLARGGAGELFF.

The chain carries TRBV5-1 and TRBJ2-5; 10 nucleotides agree with TRBD1. Germline V lookup: CDR1 SGHRS, CDR2 YFSETQ. The CDR3 contains 14 residues. V was pared by 4 bases and J by 5 bases, with 5 bases of the junction left unmatched. The CDR3 DNA follows: TGCGCCAGCAGCCTGGGACAGGGGTTGGAGACCCAGTACTTC. It encodes CASSLGQGLETQYF.

The gene calls are TRBV13 and TRBJ1-1; 10 nucleotides line up with TRBD1. Germline V gene sequence: CDR1 PRHDT, CDR2 FYEKMQ (reference sequence). The V segment lost 5 bases and the J segment 11 bases; nucleotides outside the gene matches: 8. The CDR3 has 13 residues. CDR3 sequence: CASSTGGQGSAFF. Written as DNA, the CDR3 is TGTGCCAGCAGCACCGGGGGACAGGGGAGTGCTTTCTTT.

The gene calls are TRBV6-6 and TRBJ1-1; possible D gene TRBD1, 6 bases. This CDR3 is built from 15 residues. In germline, CDR1 is MNHNY, CDR2 SVGAGI (reference sequence). The V end was cut by 7 bases, the J end by 1 base, with 16 bases between. In DNA form, the CDR3 reads TGTGCCAGCACCCCGACCCTGACAGGGAACACTGAAGCTTTCTTT. It specifies CASTPTLTGNTEAFF.

This chain connects TRBV4-2 to TRBJ1-2, with 7 bases that match TRBD1. The germline gives CDR1 LGHNA, CDR2 YNFKEQ. The ends lost 1 base at V and 5 bases at J; junction bases unmatched: 10. The CDR3 has 16 amino acids. The CDR3 DNA reads as TGTGCCAGCAGCCAAGGAGGGGGCTCCGCACGGTATGGCTACACCTTC. This sequence encodes CASSQGGGSARYGYTF.